This T cell receptor (beta chain) is from a study of control samples from healthy donors and cancer patients. The V end lost 2 bases, the J end lost 0 bases, and 16 bases lay between the germline ends. CDR1 is MNHNS and CDR2 is SASEGT in the germline V gene. CDR3 length: 17 residues. Method: immunoSEQ multiplex PCR; TCRdb's copy keeps in-frame clones and lacks some. The sample shows some 140,000 clones, 80% to 95% of them seen only once. The sequence derives from a man younger than 45 in good health. This sequence joins TRBV6-1 and TRBJ2-5; D remains ambiguous. The sample comprised blood. The CDR3 is CASSESFRRRNQETQYF. CDR3 nucleotide sequence: TGTGCCAGCAGTGAATCATTCCGCAGACGAAACCAAGAGACCCAGTACTTC.